A selection of T cell receptor beta chains follows, all from one sample in a study of blood T cell repertoires in COVID-19. Measured with immunoSEQ multiplex PCR; TCRdb has only the in-frame clones, and not every one. The sample has 40,000 to 45,000 clones, about nine tenths seen once. Sequences were obtained from peripheral blood. The source is a human donor in a cohort sampled during active COVID-19. The CDR3 runs from the conserved cysteine through the conserved F or W. D genes are given only for firm matches. The listing skips clone size in some rows; elsewhere it reads once, few, many or a size class.

>NA|TRBV24-1|TRBJ2-5|TRBD2
TGTGCCACCAGTGGACGGGGGGAAGAGACCCAGTACTTC
CATSGRGEETQYF
>NA|TRBV19|TRBJ1-5|TRBD1
TGTGCCAGTAGTATGGCCCCCGGACAGGGGAACAATCAGCCCCAGCATTTT
CASSMAPGQGNNQPQHF
>NA|TRBV7-9|TRBJ2-4|NA
TGTGCCAGCAGCTTAGAGGGGGACATTCAGTACTTC
CASSLEGDIQYF
>NA|TRBV18|TRBJ2-5|NA
TGTGCCAGCTCACGGGGCAGGGAAGAGACCCAGTACTTC
CASSRGREETQYF
>NA|TRBV6-5|TRBJ2-7|TRBD2
TGTGCCAGCAGACCGGGGGGGGGCTACGAGCAGTACTTC
CASRPGGGYEQYF
>NA|TRBV7-2|TRBJ1-5|NA
TGTGCCAGCAGCTTGGGGGCGGGGGTTGACCGGCCCCAGCATTTT
CASSLGAGVDRPQHF
>NA|TRBV6-5|TRBJ2-1|TRBD1
TGTGCCAGCAGGGACAGGGGCTACAATGAGCAGTTCTTC
CASRDRGYNEQFF
>NA|TRBV5-1|TRBJ2-2|NA
TGCGCCAGCAGCCCAAACGCAGCGAACACCGGGGAGCTGTTTTTT
CASSPNAANTGELFF
>NA|TRBV19|TRBJ2-3|TRBD2
TGTGCCAGTAGTATCTGGCCTAGCGGGACAGATACGCAGTATTTT
CASSIWPSGTDTQYF
>NA|TRBV5-8|TRBJ1-2|TRBD1
TGTGCCAGCAGCTTGGCCAGGGGGTCTAACTATGGCTACACCTTC
CASSLARGSNYGYTF
>once|TRBV12-3/TRBV12-4|TRBJ1-2|NA
TGTGCCAGCAGTCCCGGACAGCCCTATGGCTACACCTTC
CASSPGQPYGYTF
>NA|TRBV6-2/TRBV6-3|TRBJ2-5|NA
TGTGCCAGCAGTCCCACCGAGAGCTGGACCCAGTACTTC
CASSPTESWTQYF
>once|TRBV20-1|TRBJ1-5|NA
TGCAGTGCTAGTTTCGGGAATCAGCCCCAGCATTTT
CSASFGNQPQHF
>NA|TRBV18|TRBJ1-2|TRBD1
TGTGCCAGCTCACCAGGGGCGGACAGGGGCTATGGCTACACCTTC
CASSPGADRGYGYTF
>NA|TRBV4-1|TRBJ1-2|TRBD1
TGCGCCAGCAGCCAAGATTGGACAGGGCCTCAGGGCTACACCTTC
CASSQDWTGPQGYTF
>once|TRBV7-6|TRBJ1-4|NA
TGTGCCAGCAGCCCCCTATACGGAAAACTGTTTTTT
CASSPLYGKLFF
>once|TRBV4-2|TRBJ2-1|TRBD2
TGTGCCAGCAGCCAATACGTGAGCGGGGGGACCTACAATGAGCAGTTCTTC
CASSQYVSGGTYNEQFF
>once|TRBV3-1/TRBV3-2|TRBJ2-3|TRBD2
TGTGCCAGCAGCCAAGATAGCGGGGGGGCCTCAGGTACGCAGTATTTT
CASSQDSGGASGTQYF
>NA|TRBV30|TRBJ2-2|TRBD2
TGTGCCCGTTCAATAGCGGGGGGGCGTGCCGGGGAGCTGTTTTTT
CARSIAGGRAGELFF
>NA|TRBV6-5|TRBJ1-2|NA
TGTGCCAGCAGTTACTCGGGAGCTGGCTACACCTTC
CASSYSGAGYTF
>NA|TRBV7-2|TRBJ1-2|NA
TGTGCCAGCAGCTTAAACCTGGGAGGCGGAGCTAGGGGCTACACCTTC
CASSLNLGGGARGYTF
>NA|TRBV4-2|TRBJ2-3|TRBD2
TGTGCCAGCAGCCAGTATCTAGCGGGGGCCACCACAGATACGCAGTATTTT
CASSQYLAGATTDTQYF
>NA|TRBV10-3|TRBJ1-6|TRBD1
TGTGCCATCACGGAAACAGGGGGTTCACCCCTCCACTTT
CAITETGGSPLHF
>NA|TRBV10-3|TRBJ2-2|TRBD1
TGTGCCATCAGTGAGTCGACAGGGGGAGGCACCGGGGAGCTGTTTTTT
CAISESTGGGTGELFF
>once|TRBV7-8|TRBJ2-5|TRBD2
TGTGCCAGCAGCCCCCCTGGCCTCACTAGCGGGGTAGAGACCCAGTACTTC
CASSPPGLTSGVETQYF
>NA|TRBV11-2|TRBJ1-1|NA
TGTGCCAGCAGCTTAATGGGGCGAAACACTGAAGCTTTCTTT
CASSLMGRNTEAFF
>NA|TRBV7-9|TRBJ2-5|TRBD2
TGTGCCAGCAGCAGCCTCGCTAGGGTAGCGGGGGGGCTGGAGACCCAGTACTTC
CASSSLARVAGGLETQYF
>NA|TRBV29-1|TRBJ1-1|NA
TGCAGCAGCGGGACAAGCTGGAACACTGAAGCTTTCTTT
CSSGTSWNTEAFF
>NA|TRBV7-6|TRBJ2-3|NA
TGTGCCAGCAGCTTGTTTGGGGCTAGCACAGATACGCAGTATTTT
CASSLFGASTDTQYF
>NA|TRBV27|TRBJ1-3|NA
TGTGCCAGCAGTTCGGGGGGCCGAAACACCATATATTTT
CASSSGGRNTIYF
>NA|TRBV19|TRBJ1-2|TRBD1
TGTGCCAGTAGTCGGACAGGGCTATGGGGCTACACCTTC
CASSRTGLWGYTF
>NA|TRBV18|TRBJ1-1|NA
TGTGCCAGCTCACCTCGAACGAGGAACACTGAAGCTTTCTTT
CASSPRTRNTEAFF
>NA|TRBV6-6|TRBJ1-2|NA
TGTGCCAGCAGTTACGGGCAGGGGCTAGTTGGCTACACCTTC
CASSYGQGLVGYTF
>once|TRBV6-6|TRBJ2-3|NA
TGTGCCAGCAGGGACCCACCGGGAGTAGATACGCAGTATTTT
CASRDPPGVDTQYF
>NA|TRBV6-5|TRBJ2-4|NA
TGTGCGAACCCCTGGGGGGGGGCAGCCAAAAACATTCAGTACTTC
CANPWGGAAKNIQYF
>NA|TRBV11-2|TRBJ1-1|NA
TGTGCCAGCAGCTTAGTGCGGGGGGGGTACACTGAAGCTTTCTTT
CASSLVRGGYTEAFF
>NA|TRBV7-9|TRBJ2-3|TRBD2
TGTGCCAGCAGCTTATCGGGCGGGGGGCGCGCAGATACGCAGTATTTT
CASSLSGGGRADTQYF
>NA|TRBV9|TRBJ2-7|TRBD2
TGTGCCAGCAGCGGGGGGGGATCCTACGAGCAGTACTTC
CASSGGGSYEQYF
>NA|TRBV19|TRBJ2-2|TRBD1
TGTGCCAGTAGTATAGGGGACAGGGTAACGAACACCGGGGAGCTGTTTTTT
CASSIGDRVTNTGELFF
>NA|TRBV13|TRBJ2-1|TRBD2
TGTGCCAGCAGCACCGATAGCGGGCCTCTCCTCTTC
CASSTDSGPLLF
>NA|TRBV7-9|TRBJ1-4|NA
TGTGCCAGCAGCCCTAGTACTTCAGGGACTAATGAAAAACTGTTTTTT
CASSPSTSGTNEKLFF
>few|TRBV5-4|TRBJ2-3|TRBD2
TGTGCCAGCAGCGAGGGACTAGCGGGACCCACAGATACGCAGTATTTT
CASSEGLAGPTDTQYF
>NA|TRBV5-1|TRBJ1-6|NA
TGCGCCAGCAGCCCGGCGGCCGCCACAAATTCACCCCTCCACTTT
CASSPAAATNSPLHF
>NA|TRBV5-1|TRBJ2-1|TRBD2
TGCGCCAGCAGCTTGGGTAGCGGGGGCCCATACAATGAGCAGTTCTTC
CASSLGSGGPYNEQFF
>large|TRBV11-3|TRBJ2-1|TRBD2
TGTGCCAGCAGCTTAGGGGGTTCTACTAGCGGGTTCTACAATGAGCAGTTCTTC
CASSLGGSTSGFYNEQFF
>NA|TRBV18|TRBJ2-1|NA
TGTGCCAGCTCCCGAGGGCCGAATGAGCAGTTCTTC
CASSRGPNEQFF
>NA|TRBV3-1/TRBV3-2|TRBJ1-1|NA
TGTGCCAGCAGCCACGGGGGAGGCACTGAAGCTTTCTTT
CASSHGGGTEAFF
>NA|TRBV7-9|TRBJ2-2|NA
TGTGCCAGCAGCTTTCTCGTCGGGGAGCTGTTTTTT
CASSFLVGELFF
>NA|TRBV6-2/TRBV6-3|TRBJ1-5|NA
TGTGCCAGCAGTTACGGCGGGATCGTCGGCAATCAGCCCCAGCATTTT
CASSYGGIVGNQPQHF
>once|TRBV6-5|TRBJ1-2|NA
TGTGCCAGCAGTTATGGGGCGTTATATGGCTACACCTTC
CASSYGALYGYTF
>once|TRBV4-1|TRBJ2-5|NA
TGCGCCAGCAGCCAAGATTTCGCTAGCTTAAAAGAGACCCAGTACTTC
CASSQDFASLKETQYF